Only a few counts were recorded for the clone carrying this TCR beta chain. The data belong to a study of OX40 agonist ivuxolimab in advanced cancers. Germline CDR1 reads SQVTM; CDR2 reads ANQGSEA. J lost 4 bases, V lost 7 bases, and 19 bases had no gene match. This CDR3 spans 17 amino acids. Sequencing was performed with immunoSEQ multiplex PCR; in TCRdb, only in-frame clones are kept and a portion is missing. The table has roughly 32,000 clones, around four fifths seen once; the top ten hold around 21%. At cycle 4 day 1, cycle 7 day 1, and baseline, blood was sampled. The chain has TRBV29-1 and TRBJ2-1, with 7 positions matching TRBD2. The sample consisted of CD4+ or CD8+ T cells sorted from blood, taken in a trial of the OX40 agonist ivuxolimab. The receptor was isolated from an adult with an advanced solid tumor such as melanoma, head and neck, liver or kidney cancer. The CDR3 sequence: CSAVLGLLAERYNEQFF. CDR3 DNA sequence: TGCAGCGCCGTACTTGGGCTCCTAGCGGAGAGATACAATGAGCAGTTCTTC.